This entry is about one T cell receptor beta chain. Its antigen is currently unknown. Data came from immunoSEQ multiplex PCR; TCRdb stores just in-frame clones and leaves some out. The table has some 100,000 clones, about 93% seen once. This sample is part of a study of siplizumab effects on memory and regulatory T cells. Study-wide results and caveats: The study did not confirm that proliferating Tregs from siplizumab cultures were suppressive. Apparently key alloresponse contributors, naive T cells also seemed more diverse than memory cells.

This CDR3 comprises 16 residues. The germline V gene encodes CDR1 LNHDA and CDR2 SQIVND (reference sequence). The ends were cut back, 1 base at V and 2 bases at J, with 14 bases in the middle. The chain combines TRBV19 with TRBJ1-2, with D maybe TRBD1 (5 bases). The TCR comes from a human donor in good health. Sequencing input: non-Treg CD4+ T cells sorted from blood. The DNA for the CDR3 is TGTGCCAGTAGTATAGTAGGCCAGGGCGGGAACTATGGCTACACCTTC. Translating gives CASSIVGQGGNYGYTF.